A selection of T cell receptor beta chains follows, all from one sample in a study of blood T cell repertoires in COVID-19. The assay was immunoSEQ multiplex PCR, and TCRdb's table has in-frame clones only and misses some. The sample yields about 290,000 clones, 89% seen once. Sequenced sample: peripheral blood. The receptors come from a young woman with COVID-19, enrolled during active disease. The CDR3 runs from the conserved cysteine through the conserved F or W. Each record gives: J gene, clone size, D gene, V gene, CDR3 DNA, CDR3 protein. D genes are given only for firm matches. The size field is filled for only some rows; it gives once, few, many or a size class.

j_call: TRBJ2-7; clone_size: NA; d_call: TRBD1; v_call: TRBV11-2; cdr3_nt: TGTGCCAGCAGCTTAGTAGGGACAGCCACCTACGAGCAGTACTTC; cdr3_aa: CASSLVGTATYEQYF
j_call: TRBJ2-5; clone_size: NA; d_call: TRBD2; v_call: TRBV7-6; cdr3_nt: TGTGCCAGCAGCTTCTTACTAGCGGCTGAAGAGACCCAGTACTTC; cdr3_aa: CASSFLLAAEETQYF
j_call: TRBJ2-1; clone_size: NA; d_call: TRBD1; v_call: TRBV27; cdr3_nt: TGTGCCAGCAGTTCGGCAGGGGGTCCCTCCAATGAGCAGTTCTTC; cdr3_aa: CASSSAGGPSNEQFF
j_call: TRBJ1-4; clone_size: NA; d_call: TRBD1; v_call: TRBV29-1; cdr3_nt: TGCAGCGCGTACCGGGACAGAGAAGAAAAACTGTTTTTT; cdr3_aa: CSAYRDREEKLFF
j_call: TRBJ2-7; clone_size: NA; d_call: NA; v_call: TRBV7-9; cdr3_nt: TGTGCCAGCAGCCATCAGGACAGTTACTACGAGCAGTACTTC; cdr3_aa: CASSHQDSYYEQYF
j_call: TRBJ1-2; clone_size: NA; d_call: NA; v_call: TRBV4-2; cdr3_nt: TGTGCCAGCAGCCAAGTTCGGGGGTATGGCTACACCTTC; cdr3_aa: CASSQVRGYGYTF
j_call: TRBJ2-5; clone_size: NA; d_call: NA; v_call: TRBV6-5; cdr3_nt: TGTGCCAGCAGCCTCCGGGGTAGGCAAGAGACCCAGTACTTC; cdr3_aa: CASSLRGRQETQYF
j_call: TRBJ1-5; clone_size: NA; d_call: TRBD1; v_call: TRBV19; cdr3_nt: TGTGCCAGTACCCTCGACAGGGACGTCGGTCAGCCCCAGCATTTT; cdr3_aa: CASTLDRDVGQPQHF
j_call: TRBJ1-3; clone_size: NA; d_call: NA; v_call: TRBV30; cdr3_nt: TGTGCCTGGAGTGCCCTCGGTTGGGGAAACACCATATATTTT; cdr3_aa: CAWSALGWGNTIYF
j_call: TRBJ2-2; clone_size: NA; d_call: NA; v_call: TRBV6-5; cdr3_nt: TGTGCCAGCAGTTACTCGACCGGGACACCCGCCGGGGAGCTGTTTTTT; cdr3_aa: CASSYSTGTPAGELFF
j_call: TRBJ2-3; clone_size: NA; d_call: TRBD2; v_call: TRBV13; cdr3_nt: TGTGCCAGCAGCTTATGGGGACTAGCGGGGGGGCCAGATACGCAGTATTTT; cdr3_aa: CASSLWGLAGGPDTQYF
j_call: TRBJ1-6; clone_size: NA; d_call: NA; v_call: TRBV11-1; cdr3_nt: TGTGCCAGCAGCTTATTTGGGGCTAGTTCACCCCTCCACTTT; cdr3_aa: CASSLFGASSPLHF
j_call: TRBJ1-3; clone_size: once; d_call: NA; v_call: TRBV2; cdr3_nt: TGTGCCAGCAGTCGAGGAGGGGACACCATATATTTT; cdr3_aa: CASSRGGDTIYF
j_call: TRBJ2-7; clone_size: NA; d_call: NA; v_call: TRBV7-9; cdr3_nt: TGTGCCAGCAGCTCCTTGGACAGATCCTACGAGCAGTACTTC; cdr3_aa: CASSSLDRSYEQYF
j_call: TRBJ1-1; clone_size: NA; d_call: NA; v_call: TRBV5-1; cdr3_nt: TGCGCCAGCAGCTTCGTCAGGGGTACTGAAGCTTTCTTT; cdr3_aa: CASSFVRGTEAFF
j_call: TRBJ1-2; clone_size: NA; d_call: TRBD1; v_call: TRBV29-1; cdr3_nt: TGCAGCGTTCTGGGACAGGGGGCTCGTGGCTACACCTTC; cdr3_aa: CSVLGQGARGYTF
j_call: TRBJ2-1; clone_size: NA; d_call: NA; v_call: TRBV4-2; cdr3_nt: TGTGCCAGCAGCCAAGATCAGGCACGCTACAATGAGCAGTTCTTC; cdr3_aa: CASSQDQARYNEQFF
j_call: TRBJ2-5; clone_size: NA; d_call: TRBD2; v_call: TRBV25-1; cdr3_nt: TGTGCCAGCAGCCCTGGTAGGACTAGCGGAACACAAGAGACCCAGTACTTC; cdr3_aa: CASSPGRTSGTQETQYF
j_call: TRBJ1-5; clone_size: NA; d_call: NA; v_call: TRBV30; cdr3_nt: TGTGCCTGGAGTGTACAGGGCTATCAGCCCCAGCATTTT; cdr3_aa: CAWSVQGYQPQHF
j_call: TRBJ1-2; clone_size: NA; d_call: NA; v_call: TRBV5-1; cdr3_nt: TGCGCCAGCAGCCTGCAGGGTGTGAACTATGGCTACACCTTC; cdr3_aa: CASSLQGVNYGYTF
j_call: TRBJ1-3; clone_size: NA; d_call: NA; v_call: TRBV7-2; cdr3_nt: TGTGCCAGCAGCCGGTTACAGGGACGCTCTGGAAACACCATATATTTT; cdr3_aa: CASSRLQGRSGNTIYF
j_call: TRBJ1-6; clone_size: NA; d_call: TRBD1; v_call: TRBV11-2; cdr3_nt: TGTGCCAGCAGCTTCGGACAGGGAAATTCACCCCTCCACTTT; cdr3_aa: CASSFGQGNSPLHF
j_call: TRBJ2-5; clone_size: NA; d_call: NA; v_call: TRBV6-5; cdr3_nt: TGTGCCAGCAGTTCAACTTTCGCGACCCAGTACTTC; cdr3_aa: CASSSTFATQYF
j_call: TRBJ2-7; clone_size: NA; d_call: TRBD2; v_call: TRBV7-9; cdr3_nt: TGTGCCAGCAGCTTAATAACAGCTAGCGGGGAGCAGTACTTC; cdr3_aa: CASSLITASGEQYF
j_call: TRBJ2-1; clone_size: NA; d_call: NA; v_call: TRBV11-2; cdr3_nt: TGTGCCAGCAGCTTTGGAGTGAGCTCCTACAATGAGCAGTTCTTC; cdr3_aa: CASSFGVSSYNEQFF